This is a list of T cell receptor beta chains from one sample in a study of shared clonotypes between healthy human individuals. This table comes from immunoSEQ multiplex PCR, and its TCRdb copy is limited to in-frame clones, with some not included. The sample includes approximately 2,000,000 clones, under 95% of them seen just once. Sequencing was carried out using naive CD4+ T cells from PBMCs. These receptors were collected from a man in his late teens or twenties in good health. Some clones in this sample may be carry-over from other donors' samples. CDR3s include the opening cysteine and the closing phenylalanine or tryptophan. D genes are given only for firm matches. Rows give clone size only sometimes, using once, few, many, or a class for an expanded clone.

abundance	d_gene	v_gene	len	j_gene	CDR3nt	CDR3aa
-	TRBD1	TRBV4-2	17	TRBJ1-1	TGTGCCAGCAGCCAAGGCGACAGGGCGTTGATGAACACTGAAGCTTTCTTT	CASSQGDRALMNTEAFF
-	TRBD1	TRBV28	18	TRBJ1-1	TGTGCCAGCAGTTCAAACCTAGAAAAACAGGGGAACCCACTTGGAGCTTTCTTT	CASSSNLEKQGNPLGAFF
-	TRBD1	TRBV29-1	15	TRBJ2-1	TGCAGCGTTGAAGGGGCGGGACAGGGTTACAATGAGCAGTTCTTC	CSVEGAGQGYNEQFF
-	-	TRBV19	17	TRBJ1-5	TGTGCCAGTAGTATGGGGCTTGAGTCGGGCCGCAATCAGCCCCAGCATTTT	CASSMGLESGRNQPQHF
-	-	TRBV28	16	TRBJ2-7	TGTGCCAGCAGTACAAACCGCTGGGAGGAGGTGAGCGAGCAGTACTTC	CASSTNRWEEVSEQYF
-	TRBD2	TRBV15	17	TRBJ2-1	TGTGCCACCAGCTCTTGGACTAGCGGGAGGGGGTACAATGAGCAGTTCTTC	CATSSWTSGRGYNEQFF
-	TRBD2	TRBV28	16	TRBJ2-7	TGTGCCAGCCGTTTAGCGGGAGCCAACGAGAACTACGAGCAGTACTTC	CASRLAGANENYEQYF
-	-	TRBV2	11	TRBJ2-7	TGTGCCAGCAGCGCAACCTACGAGCAGTACTTC	CASSATYEQYF
once	-	TRBV6-5	15	TRBJ1-3	TGTGCCAGCACCAAGAATCGACAGTCTGGAAACACCATATATTTT	CASTKNRQSGNTIYF
once	-	TRBV5-1	12	TRBJ2-7	TGCGCCAGCAGCTTACTCAAGGGGGAGCAGTACTTC	CASSLLKGEQYF
few	-	TRBV7-9	14	TRBJ1-5	TGTGCCAGCAGCTTAGACAGAAGCAATCAGCCCCAGCATTTT	CASSLDRSNQPQHF
-	TRBD1	TRBV2	14	TRBJ1-2	TGTGCCAGCAGTGAAGGCCGGGACAGGGTTGGCTACACCTTC	CASSEGRDRVGYTF
few	-	TRBV4-1	15	TRBJ1-1	TGCGCCAGCAGCCACCTAAGCCCCAGGGACACTGAAGCTTTCTTT	CASSHLSPRDTEAFF
-	TRBD1	TRBV18	16	TRBJ1-3	TGTGCCAGCTCGAACTTTCAGGGGGTATCTGGAAACACCATATATTTT	CASSNFQGVSGNTIYF
-	-	TRBV7-9	13	TRBJ2-3	TGTGCCAGCAGCTTAGGGGGACAAGGGACGCAGTATTTT	CASSLGGQGTQYF
few	TRBD1	TRBV18	14	TRBJ1-3	TGTGCCAGCTCACCGGACAGGGCTGGAAACACCATATATTTT	CASSPDRAGNTIYF
once	-	TRBV28	11	TRBJ1-3	TGTGCCAGCAACTCCCGAAACACCATATATTTT	CASNSRNTIYF
-	TRBD2	TRBV29-1	16	TRBJ2-1	TGCAGCGTTGGAGGAACGGCGGGAGCACTTTACAATGAGCAGTTCTTC	CSVGGTAGALYNEQFF
-	-	TRBV4-2	13	TRBJ2-7	TGTGCCAGCAGCCAGGTTACTGCTGGCGAGCAGTACTTC	CASSQVTAGEQYF
-	-	TRBV5-1	15	TRBJ1-1	TGCGCCAGCAGCTTGGCCGACACGTTTCTCACTGAAGCTTTCTTT	CASSLADTFLTEAFF
-	-	TRBV11-2	15	TRBJ1-5	TGTGCCAGCAGCTTAGGGGGCAGAGGCAATCAGCCCCAGCATTTT	CASSLGGRGNQPQHF
-	TRBD1	TRBV28	14	TRBJ2-7	TGTGCCAGCAGCCACAGGGGGAGATCCTACGAGCAGTACTTC	CASSHRGRSYEQYF
-	TRBD1	TRBV19	16	TRBJ2-3	TGTGCCAGTAGCCCGGACAGGGATGGAGTCACAGATACGCAGTATTTT	CASSPDRDGVTDTQYF
-	TRBD2	TRBV30	13	TRBJ2-7	TGTGCCTGGAGTGTCGGCGGGGGCTACGAGCAGTACTTC	CAWSVGGGYEQYF
-	TRBD2	TRBV5-1	16	TRBJ2-7	TGCGCCAGCAGCTTCAGCCTAGCGGGAGGGGGCTACGAGCAGTACTTC	CASSFSLAGGGYEQYF
-	-	TRBV11-2	13	TRBJ2-7	TGTGCCAGCAGCTTAGGACCATCCTACGAGCAGTACTTC	CASSLGPSYEQYF
-	-	TRBV18	16	TRBJ1-1	TGTGCCAGCTCACCACCGGGAGATTCTAGGAACACTGAAGCTTTCTTT	CASSPPGDSRNTEAFF
-	-	TRBV5-1	15	TRBJ2-2	TGCGCCAGCAGCTTGCTCGTGGGGGGCACCGGGGAGCTGTTTTTT	CASSLLVGGTGELFF